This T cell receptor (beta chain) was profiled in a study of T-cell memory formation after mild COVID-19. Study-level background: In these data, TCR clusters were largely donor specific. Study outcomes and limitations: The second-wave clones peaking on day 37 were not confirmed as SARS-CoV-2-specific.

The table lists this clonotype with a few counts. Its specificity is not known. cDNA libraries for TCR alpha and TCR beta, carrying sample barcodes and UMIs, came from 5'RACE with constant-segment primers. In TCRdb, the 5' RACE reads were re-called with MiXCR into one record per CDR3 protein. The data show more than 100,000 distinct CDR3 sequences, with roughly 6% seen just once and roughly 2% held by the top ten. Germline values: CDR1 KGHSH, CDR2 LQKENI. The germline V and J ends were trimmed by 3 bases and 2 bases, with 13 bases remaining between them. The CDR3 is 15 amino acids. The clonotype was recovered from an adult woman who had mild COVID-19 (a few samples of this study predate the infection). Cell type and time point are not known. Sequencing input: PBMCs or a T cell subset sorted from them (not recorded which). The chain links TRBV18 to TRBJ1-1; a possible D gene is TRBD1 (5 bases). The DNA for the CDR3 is TGTGCCAGCTCACCCGAGGGGACTACCAACACTGAAGCTTTCTTT. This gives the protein CASSPEGTTNTEAFF.